This T cell receptor beta chain was identified in a study of T cell repertoires in cytomegalovirus infection. In the study overall: Both CMV infection and a matching HLA type were indicated by public TCR beta signatures.

This clonotype was counted a few times. Its specificity is unknown. TCRdb fed the reads into MiXCR, producing one record per CDR3 protein. The sample has 450,000 to 600,000 distinct CDR3 sequences, about 11% seen once. The study's findings and limits: CMV carriers having the relevant HLA were flagged by cumulative public TCR beta family frequency. HLA-C-restricted TCR beta clonotypes specific for CMV led the ex vivo response.

CDR1 and CDR2 from the germline V gene are SGHRS and YFSETQ. V lost 1 base and J lost 3; bases outside the gene matches: 8. The CDR3 length is 17 residues. The sequence derives from a human donor in good health (CMV status not recorded). Some clones in this sample may be carry-over from other donors' samples. The chain links TRBV5-1 to TRBJ2-3, with 10 bases lining up with TRBD1. The sample taken for sequencing was PBMCs. The CDR3 coding sequence is TGCGCCAGCAGCTTGCCCGGGACAGGGGTGAGGACAGATACGCAGTATTTT. As protein: CASSLPGTGVRTDTQYF.